The 20 T cell receptor beta chains reported below all come from one sample, sequenced in a study of shared clonotypes between healthy human individuals. Libraries were prepared by immunoSEQ multiplex PCR; TCRdb keeps only in-frame clonotypes and omits some of them. The repertoire consists of millions of clones, with roughly 94% occurring once and the leading ten covering roughly 1.1%. CD8 cells classed as naive were CD45RO-negative and positively selected for CCR7, excluding terminally differentiated effector memory CD45RA+ cells. The sequenced sample consisted of naive CD8+ T cells sorted from blood. The receptors here all came from a young man in good health.

The chain recombines TRBV10-1 with TRBJ1-1, with unresolved D. In germline, CDR1 is WNHNN, CDR2 SYGVQD (reference sequence). CDR3 size: 15 residues. Deletions cut 0 bases from V and 6 bases from J, with 14 bases between. Here the CDR3 DNA reads TGCGCCAGCAGTGAGTCTCGGGATGGGATCCCTGAAGCTTTCTTT. It encodes CASSESRDGIPEAFF.

The rearrangement joins TRBV2 to TRBJ1-5, with D possibly TRBD1 on 6 matching bases. Looked up from germline, CDR1 is SNHLY and CDR2 is FYNNEI. V was trimmed by 2 bases and J by 6 bases, leaving 14 bases between them. The CDR3 runs 15 residues. CDR3 coding DNA: TGTGCCAGCAGTGAATTGGCAGGGGTAGGTCAGCCCCAGCATTTT. As protein: CASSELAGVGQPQHF.

The chain uses TRBV9 and TRBJ2-1; 14 bases align to TRBD2. Trimming took 3 bases from V and 0 from J; bases not matched to a gene: 2. CDR1 SGDLS and CDR2 YYNGEE come from the germline V gene. This CDR3 region has 17 residues. CDR3 coding DNA: TGTGCCAGCAGCGGGGGGACTAGCGGGAGCTCCTACAATGAGCAGTTCTTC. Amino acid sequence: CASSGGTSGSSYNEQFF.

This clone occurred once. This chain connects TRBV5-4 to TRBJ2-7; D possibly corresponds to TRBD1 (5 bases). V lost 2 bases and J lost 3, with 9 bases in between. The CDR3 has 13 residues. Germline CDR1 is SGHNT and CDR2 is YYREEE (reference sequence). For the CDR3, the DNA is TGTGCCAGCAGCTTTGACAGTTACTACGAGCAGTACTTC. Protein: CASSFDSYYEQYF.

The chain recombines TRBV6-5 with TRBJ1-2, with D possibly matching TRBD1 (6 bases). The germline V and J ends were trimmed by 9 bases and 6 bases, with 17 bases remaining between them. CDR1 is MNHEY, CDR2 SVGAGI, per germline. The CDR3 has 13 residues. The CDR3 coding sequence is TGTGCCAGTGGGGGCGATATAGGGGATGGCTACACCTTC. It encodes CASGGDIGDGYTF.

This chain connects TRBV6-1 to TRBJ1-2; D remains unclear. This CDR3 comprises 15 residues. V gave up 4 bases and J gave up 4 bases, with 16 bases separating them. Germline-derived CDR1 and CDR2 are MNHNS and SASEGT. DNA for the CDR3: TGTGCCAGCAGTGGGGGAGGGCGCGAAGTCTATGGCTACACCTTC. It encodes CASSGGGREVYGYTF.

The chain joins TRBV11-2 to TRBJ2-1; D remains ambiguous. The V gene's germline CDR1 is SGHAT and CDR2 FQNNGV. There are 15 residues in the CDR3. V was shortened by 2 bases and J by 4 bases, with 12 bases between the two germline ends. The DNA for the CDR3 is TGTGCCAGCAGCTTAAAAGCCCTGGATTACAATGAGCAGTTCTTC. The encoded protein is CASSLKALDYNEQFF.

This chain uses TRBV1 with TRBJ1-1. TRBV1 is annotated as a pseudogene. CDR3 length equals 11 residues. The DNA for the CDR3 is TGCACCAGCAGCCATTTTACGGAAGCTTTCTTT. Encoded protein: CTSSHFTEAFF.

About this clone: Compared with germline, one end of the junction differs, possibly owing to a read error. The sample has other DNA sequences that encode this CDR3 too. The J gene is TRBJ2-3, the V gene TRBV30; possibly TRBD2 for D (6 bases). This CDR3 has 11 amino acids. CDR1 and CDR2 (germline): GTSNPN, SVGIG (reference sequence). In nucleotides, the CDR3 is TGTGCCGGGAGGAGGCCAGATACGCAGTATTTT. Translating gives CAGRRPDTQYF.

The chain couples TRBV7-2 to TRBJ2-1; D unclear. The CDR3 loop spans 12 amino acids. Germline V gene sequence: CDR1 SGHTA, CDR2 FQGNSA. Trimming shortened V by 4 bases and J by 7 bases, and 8 bases separated the two germline ends. The CDR3 nucleotides are TGTGCCAGCAGCTCCTTATCGAATGAGCAGTTCTTC. This gives the protein CASSSLSNEQFF.

The V call is TRBV7-8, the J call TRBJ2-3; 10 bases are shared with TRBD1. Germline V gives CDR1 SGHVS, CDR2 FQNEAQ. V shed 5 bases and J 1 base; nucleotides not matched to a gene: 3. The CDR3 is 15 amino acids. The CDR3 region has the DNA TGTGCCAGCAGCACCGGGACAGGGGGCACAGATACGCAGTATTTT. Its protein is CASSTGTGGTDTQYF.

V gene TRBV9 combines with J gene TRBJ2-7; TRBD2 matches 11 bases. The germline CDR1 and CDR2 sequences are SGDLS and YYNGEE. The CDR3 is 18 amino acids. Unmatched junction bases numbered 13, after V lost 0 bases and J lost 5 bases. CDR3 nucleotides: TGTGCCAGCAGCGTAGGATCGGTAGCGGGGGGGAATCTGCACGAGCAGTACTTC. It specifies CASSVGSVAGGNLHEQYF.

V is TRBV27 and J is TRBJ2-1; no firm D call. Trimming left V 4 bases short and J 9 bases short, with 16 bases between. CDR1 is MNHEY, CDR2 SMNVEV, per germline (reference sequence). The CDR3 totals 14 residues. Here the CDR3 DNA reads TGTGCCAGCAGTTCTCGACAAGCATCGAGTGAGCAGTTCTTC. Its protein product is CASSSRQASSEQFF.

The chain recombines TRBV7-9 with TRBJ2-7, with 8 positions matching TRBD1. Trimming removed 4 bases from V and 2 bases from J; junction bases left unmatched: 4. The germline gives CDR1 SEHNR, CDR2 FQNEAQ (reference sequence). CDR3 length: 14 residues. DNA for the CDR3: TGTGCCAGCAGCTACGGACAGGGAACCTACGAGCAGTACTTC. Translating it yields CASSYGQGTYEQYF.

The genes are TRBV7-6 and TRBJ2-3; 10 bases are shared with TRBD1. The V and J ends lost 4 bases and 2 bases, in that order; junction bases with no gene match: 6. This CDR3 has 16 amino acids. Germline V gives CDR1 SGHVS, CDR2 FNYEAQ. In DNA form, the CDR3 reads TGTGCCAGCAGCTCCCGACAGGGGGCTAACACAGATACGCAGTATTTT. This encodes CASSSRQGANTDTQYF.

The chain joins TRBV11-1 to TRBJ2-7; 10 positions agree with TRBD1. CDR3 size: 13 residues. Trimming took 7 bases from V and 5 from J; bases not matched to a gene: 5. The germline gives CDR1 SGHAT, CDR2 FQDESV (reference sequence). CDR3 nucleotide sequence: TGTGCCAGCACCCGGGACAGGGGTCACGAGCAGTACTTC. Translating it yields CASTRDRGHEQYF.

The rearrangement links TRBV6-5 to TRBJ2-5, with D unresolved. The CDR3 spans 14 residues. The ends were cut back, 6 bases at V and 2 bases at J, with 13 bases in the middle. CDR1 is MNHEY and CDR2 is SVGAGI in the germline V gene. In DNA, the CDR3 is TGTGCCAGCAGCCTCGGTACTGGGCAAGAGACCCAGTACTTC. Amino acid sequence: CASSLGTGQETQYF.

The chain employs TRBV16 and TRBJ2-7; TRBD1 agrees at 11 bases. Trimming cost V 3 bases and J 3 bases; bases outside gene matches: 7. Germline loops: CDR1 KGHSY, CDR2 FQNENV. CDR3 length equals 16 residues. Here the CDR3 reads CASSQLGQGVGYEQYF. In nucleotides, the CDR3 is TGTGCCAGCAGCCAGCTGGGACAGGGGGTCGGCTACGAGCAGTACTTC.

There are a few counts of this clone. The CDR3 sequence is CASSWRARELDNEQFF. The CDR3 DNA is TGTGCCAGCTCATGGCGGGCGCGGGAACTGGACAATGAGCAGTTCTTC. V and J are TRBV19 and TRBJ2-1; perhaps TRBD2 as D (6 bases). Germline CDR1 is LNHDA and CDR2 is SQIVND (reference sequence). Trimming removed 9 bases at V and 5 bases at J, with 23 bases between. The CDR3 sequence is 16 residues long. Full variable domain (remainder filled in from reference TRBV19 and TRBJ2-1): DGGITQSPKYLFRKEGQNVTLSCEQNLNHDAMYWYRQDPGQGLRLIYYSQIVNDFQKGDIAEGYSVSREKKESFPLTVTSAQKNPTAFYLCASSWRARELDNEQFFGPGTRLTVL.

In regard to this clone: Distinct nucleotide sequences in the sample also encode this CDR3. The rearrangement uses TRBV6-5 and TRBJ2-5; 7 nucleotides match TRBD1. Germline CDR1 and CDR2: MNHEY and SVGAGI. The length of the CDR3 is 14 residues. V shed 0 bases and J 3 bases; nucleotides not matched to a gene: 1. CDR3: CASSYSGGEETQYF. As DNA, the CDR3 is TGTGCCAGCAGTTACTCAGGGGGCGAAGAGACCCAGTACTTC.